Detailed here is one T cell receptor (beta chain). As yet, its antigen is unknown. TCRdb re-called the reads with MiXCR, one entry per CDR3 protein. This table holds fewer than 700,000 distinct CDR3 sequences, roughly 26% found once. The sample comes from a study of T cell repertoires in cytomegalovirus infection. As for the study in general: Public TCR beta signatures marked donors with CMV infection and the matching HLA.

Findings and caveats of the study: Across the ex vivo response, the dominant clonotypes were HLA-C-restricted CMV-specific TCR beta clonotypes.

The CDR3 runs 14 residues. Germline V lookup: CDR1 MNHNS, CDR2 SASEGT. Trimming removed 4 bases at V and 4 bases at J, with 14 bases between. The chain has TRBV6-1 and TRBJ2-7; D is possibly TRBD1 (6 bases). The origin of this receptor is a human donor in good health (CMV status not recorded). Some clones in this sample may be carry-over from other donors' samples. The sample was CD8+ T cells from PBMCs. The CDR3 DNA reads TGTGCCAGCAGTGGTGTGGGGGCGGATTACGAGCAGTACGTC. Amino acids: CASSGVGADYEQYV.